One sample yielded the 24 T cell receptor beta chains listed below, sequenced in a study of early T cells in non-severe SARS-CoV-2 infection. TCRdb recomputed calls from the 5' RACE reads with MiXCR, one row per CDR3 protein. The table shows some 26,000 distinct CDR3 sequences, with about 4.5% occurring only once. The specimen was whole blood. These receptors were obtained from an adult who was a healthcare worker with PCR-confirmed SARS-CoV-2 infection or an uninfected control (not recorded which).

This clonotype was seen at least ten times. The J gene is TRBJ1-3, the V gene TRBV5-1, with a weak D call TRBD1 (5 bases). Trimming removed 8 bases at V and 0 bases at J, with 12 bases between. CDR3 size: 14 residues. Germline lookup yields CDR1 SGHRS and CDR2 YFSETQ. CDR3 DNA: TGCGCCAGTCGGGGGTTTGGCTCTGGAAACACCATATATTTT. The encoded protein is CASRGFGSGNTIYF.

This clonotype was observed many times. This rearrangement joins TRBV7-2 to TRBJ1-3; D is uncertain. Trimming removed 4 bases from V and 4 bases from J, with 17 bases in between. In germline, CDR1 is SGHTA, CDR2 FQGNSA. The CDR3 is 16 residues long. The CDR3 loop reads CASSSIGTGSGNTIYF. CDR3 sequence (DNA): TGTGCCAGCAGCTCTATAGGAACGGGATCGGGAAACACCATATATTTT.

At least ten counts were recorded for this clonotype. V usage is TRBV7-9 and J usage is TRBJ2-5; TRBD1 matches at 7 bases. The V segment lost 5 bases and the J segment 6 bases; nucleotides outside the gene matches: 9. CDR3 length: 14 amino acids. The germline V gene has CDR1 SEHNR and CDR2 FQNEAQ (reference sequence). The DNA for the CDR3 is TGTGCCAGCAGCGTAGGCAGGGGGATGAAGACCCAGTACTTC. This gives the protein CASSVGRGMKTQYF.

This clonotype was counted ten times or more. The chain links TRBV4-2 to TRBJ2-1, with 10 bases aligning to TRBD2. The V segment lost 3 bases and the J segment 6 bases; nucleotides outside the gene matches: 8. Germline CDR1 is LGHNA and CDR2 is YNFKEQ. The CDR3 length is 16 residues. The CDR3 loop is CASSQTVSGGPNEQFF. The CDR3 DNA reads as TGTGCCAGCAGCCAGACCGTTAGCGGGGGGCCCAATGAGCAGTTCTTC.

This clonotype was recorded at least ten times. CDR3 sequence: CASSPMAGNQETQYF. The CDR3 DNA is TGTGCCAGCTCACCTATGGCGGGGAACCAAGAGACCCAGTACTTC. This chain joins TRBV18 and TRBJ2-5; possibly TRBD2 for D (6 bases). CDR1 KGHSH and CDR2 LQKENI come from the germline V gene. The V and J ends lost 3 bases and 0 bases respectively, with 11 bases between them. The CDR3 runs to 15 residues.

Ten or more counts support this clonotype. This rearrangement joins TRBV11-2 to TRBJ2-1; D call uncertain. The CDR3 has 13 amino acids. Germline CDR1 reads SGHAT; CDR2 reads FQNNGV. Trimming removed 3 bases at V and 6 bases at J, with 9 bases between. CDR3 in DNA: TGTGCCAGCAGCTTTGATGGGATCAATGAGCAGTTCTTC. Translation: CASSFDGINEQFF.

This clonotype showed up many times. This chain connects TRBV20-1 to TRBJ1-1; no firm D call. This CDR3 comprises 13 residues. CDR1 and CDR2 from the germline V gene are DFQATT and SNEGSKA (reference sequence). V lost 5 bases to trimming and J lost 5 bases, with 15 bases between them. In nucleotides, the CDR3 is TGCAGTGCTGACGGTGGAGAGAGGACTGAAGCTTTCTTT. This codes for CSADGGERTEAFF.

This clonotype was seen repeatedly, ten times or more. The chain carries TRBV12-3 or TRBV12-4 and TRBJ2-2, with D maybe TRBD1 (5 bases). The CDR3 has 14 amino acids. V gave up 2 bases and J gave up 7 bases, with 11 bases separating them. The CDR3 is CASSLSGAGGELFF. The CDR3 DNA is TGTGCCAGCAGTTTAAGTGGGGCCGGCGGGGAGCTGTTTTTT.

Ten or more counts support this clonotype. The chain is built from TRBV11-2 and TRBJ2-7, with no clear D. The CDR3 has 14 residues. Germline CDR1 SGHAT, CDR2 FQNNGV. V was cut by 5 bases and J by 2 bases, with 13 bases left in between. The CDR3 DNA sequence: TGTGCCAGCAGCGAAACTCCCGGGCCCTACGAGCAGTACTTC. Protein product: CASSETPGPYEQYF.

This clonotype was recorded at least ten times. This sequence joins TRBV28 and TRBJ1-4, with D perhaps TRBD1 (6 bases). CDR1 and CDR2 (germline): MDHEN, SYDVKM. Trimming pared 5 bases from V and 4 bases from J, leaving 14 bases between. CDR3 length equals 15 residues. CDR3 nucleotide sequence: TGTGCCAGCAGTCGCCAACAGGGTTTTAATGAAAAACTGTTTTTT. Its translation is CASSRQQGFNEKLFF.

This clonotype was detected ten times or more. The chain combines TRBV4-3 with TRBJ1-3; D is undetermined. This CDR3 region has 15 residues. The V gene's germline CDR1 is LGHNA and CDR2 YSLEER. V was cut by 2 bases and J by 0 bases, with 8 bases left in between. The CDR3 DNA reads TGCGCCAGCAGCCAAAATGCGTACTCTGGAAACACCATATATTTT. Amino acid sequence: CASSQNAYSGNTIYF.

This clonotype was counted ten times or more. The V call is TRBV7-9, the J call TRBJ1-1; 8 bases agree with TRBD1. CDR1 is SEHNR, CDR2 FQNEAQ, per germline (reference sequence). This CDR3 has 15 residues. The ends lost 1 base at V and 3 bases at J; junction bases unmatched: 4. CDR3 DNA: TGTGCCAGCAGCTTAGGACAGGGGTTAGACACTGAAGCTTTCTTT. This codes for CASSLGQGLDTEAFF.

There are many counts of this clonotype. This chain joins TRBV28 and TRBJ1-2, with D unclear. Looked up from germline, CDR1 is MDHEN and CDR2 is SYDVKM. Trimming cost V 2 bases and J 6 bases, with 4 bases left between them. CDR3 length: 11 amino acids. The CDR3 coding sequence is TGTGCCAGCAGTTTAGGCCATGGCTACACCTTC. This codes for CASSLGHGYTF.

The table lists this clonotype with a few counts. The chain combines TRBV7-2 with TRBJ2-7, with D maybe TRBD1 (5 bases). Germline V CDR1 and CDR2: SGHTA, FQGNSA. The V end was cut by 0 bases, the J end by 0 bases, with 12 bases between. This CDR3 has 16 residues. CDR3 coding DNA: TGTGCCAGCAGCTTAGCGCTAACAGGCCTCTCCTACGAGCAGTACTTC. This sequence encodes CASSLALTGLSYEQYF.

The J gene is TRBJ2-5, the V gene TRBV19; TRBD1 agrees at 8 bases. With 4 bases clipped from V and 2 bases from J, the junction kept 6 bases outside the gene matches. Germline assignment: CDR1 LNHDA and CDR2 SQIVND (reference sequence). This CDR3 is 15 amino acids long. The chain's CDR3 is CASSNQRTGQETQYF. Written as DNA, the CDR3 is TGTGCCAGTAGTAACCAGCGGACAGGGCAAGAGACCCAGTACTTC.

There are a few counts of this clonotype. V gene TRBV14 combines with J gene TRBJ1-1, with 12 bases that match TRBD1. With 2 bases clipped from V and 6 bases from J, the junction kept 4 bases outside the gene matches. The CDR3 loop spans 15 amino acids. Germline-derived CDR1 and CDR2 are SGHDN and FVKESK. In DNA, the CDR3 is TGTGCCAGCAGCCAAACCGGGACAGGGGGCTCTGAAGCTTTCTTT. It codes for CASSQTGTGGSEAFF.

The sample holds many counts of this clonotype. J is TRBJ2-2 and V is TRBV7-2; D unclear. This CDR3 spans 15 amino acids. Trimming left V 2 bases short and J 4 bases short, with 11 bases between. CDR1 and CDR2 from the germline V gene are SGHTA and FQGNSA. The CDR3, as DNA: TGTGCCAGCAGCTTACAGCTAGTTGGCACCGGGGAGCTGTTTTTT. This codes for CASSLQLVGTGELFF.

Many counts were recorded for this clonotype. The genes are TRBV6-5 and TRBJ2-2; TRBD1 matches 9 bases. The CDR3 is made up of 16 amino acids. V lost 2 bases and J lost 8; bases outside the gene matches: 9. Germline CDR1 is MNHEY and CDR2 is SVGAGI. CDR3 in DNA: TGTGCCAGCAGTTACAGGGGACAGGGTGCCCGGGGGGAGCTGTTTTTT. Its translation: CASSYRGQGARGELFF.

This clonotype was recorded many times. In nucleotides, the CDR3 is TGTGCCAGCAGCGCCCCCCGGGACCGCCCCACAGATACGCAGTATTTT. This sequence encodes CASSAPRDRPTDTQYF. V usage is TRBV9 and J usage is TRBJ2-3, with D tentatively TRBD1 or TRBD2 (5 bases each). This CDR3 is built from 16 residues. V gave up 3 bases and J gave up 2 bases, with 16 bases separating them. Per the germline V gene, CDR1 is SGDLS and CDR2 is YYNGEE.

This chain joins TRBV11-2 and TRBJ2-5, with D perhaps TRBD1 (6 bases). Germline lookup yields CDR1 SGHAT and CDR2 FQNNGV. V lost 6 bases and J lost 2, with 19 bases in between. This CDR3 comprises 16 residues. CDR3 loop: CASRTEPGHTQETQYF. In DNA, the CDR3 is TGTGCCAGCAGGACCGAACCGGGACATACACAAGAGACCCAGTACTTC.

This clonotype rates as medium-sized (0.01 to 0.1%). The rearrangement joins TRBV29-1 to TRBJ2-1; D is unresolved. Per germline, CDR1 SQVTM and CDR2 ANQGSEA. This CDR3 comprises 12 residues. V was cut by 3 bases and J by 3 bases, with 6 bases left in between. This CDR3 reads CSVDVSYNEQFF. The CDR3 nucleotides read TGCAGCGTTGATGTGAGCTACAATGAGCAGTTCTTC.

Many counts were recorded for this clonotype. The rearrangement uses TRBV29-1 and TRBJ2-7; 9 positions agree with TRBD1. With V trimmed by 5 bases and J by 6 bases, 8 bases remained unmatched. This CDR3 has 13 residues. The germline CDR1 and CDR2 sequences are SQVTM and ANQGSEA. CDR3 sequence: CSVLTGGQVEQYF. CDR3 in DNA: TGCAGCGTTCTGACAGGGGGTCAGGTCGAGCAGTACTTC.

This clonotype has at least ten counts. This chain connects TRBV27 to TRBJ2-7, with 8 bases lining up with TRBD1. The germline gives CDR1 MNHEY, CDR2 SMNVEV (reference sequence). CDR3 length: 16 amino acids. Germline trimming cut 6 bases from V and 2 bases from J; bases unmatched to any gene: 12. CDR3 coding DNA: TGTGCCAGCAGCCACGATCCGGGACAGGCAGCCTACGAGCAGTACTTC. This gives the protein CASSHDPGQAAYEQYF.

J is TRBJ2-7 and V is TRBV29-1; D might be TRBD1 (5 bases). Germline V gene lookup returns CDR1 SQVTM and CDR2 ANQGSEA. Trimming removed 5 bases from V and 3 bases from J, with 8 bases in between. There are 11 residues in the CDR3. In DNA, the CDR3 is TGCAGCGTTTCGGACAACTACGAGCAGTACTTC. Its protein is CSVSDNYEQYF.